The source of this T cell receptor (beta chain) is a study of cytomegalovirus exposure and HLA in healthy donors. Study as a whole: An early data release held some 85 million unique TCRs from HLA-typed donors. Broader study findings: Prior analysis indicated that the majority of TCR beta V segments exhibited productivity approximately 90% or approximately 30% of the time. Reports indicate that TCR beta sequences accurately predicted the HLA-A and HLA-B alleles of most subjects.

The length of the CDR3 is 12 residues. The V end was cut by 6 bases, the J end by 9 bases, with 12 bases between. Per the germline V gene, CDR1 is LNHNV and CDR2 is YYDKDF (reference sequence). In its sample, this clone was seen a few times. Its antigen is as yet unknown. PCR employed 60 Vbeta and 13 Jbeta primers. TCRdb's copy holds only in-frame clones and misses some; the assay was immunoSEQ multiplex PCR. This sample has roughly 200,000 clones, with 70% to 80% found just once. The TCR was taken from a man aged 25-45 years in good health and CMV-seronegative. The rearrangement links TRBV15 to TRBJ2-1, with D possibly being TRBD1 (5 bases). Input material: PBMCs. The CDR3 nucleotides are TGTGCCACCAGTCAGGGTCTGCGTGAGCAGTTCTTC. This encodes CATSQGLREQFF. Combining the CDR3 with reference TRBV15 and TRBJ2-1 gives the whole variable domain DAMVIQNPRYQVTQFGKPVTLSCSQTLNHNVMYWYQQKSSQAPKLLFHYYDKDFNNEADTPDNFQSRRPNTSFCFLDIRSPGLGDTAMYLCATSQGLREQFFGPGTRLTVL.